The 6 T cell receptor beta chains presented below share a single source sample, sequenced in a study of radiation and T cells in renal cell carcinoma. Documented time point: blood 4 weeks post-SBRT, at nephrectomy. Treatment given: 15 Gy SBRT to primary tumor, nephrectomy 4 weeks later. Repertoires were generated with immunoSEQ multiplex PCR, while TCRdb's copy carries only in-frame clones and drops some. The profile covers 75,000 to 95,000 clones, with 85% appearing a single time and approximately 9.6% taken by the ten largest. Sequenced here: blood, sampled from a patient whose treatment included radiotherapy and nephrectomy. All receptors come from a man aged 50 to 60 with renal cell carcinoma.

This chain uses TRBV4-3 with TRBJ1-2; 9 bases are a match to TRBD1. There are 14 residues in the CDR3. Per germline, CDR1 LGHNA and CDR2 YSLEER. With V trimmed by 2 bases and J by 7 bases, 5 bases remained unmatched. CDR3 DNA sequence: TGCGCCAGCAGCCAAACGACAGGGGGTGGTGGCTACACCTTC. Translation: CASSQTTGGGGYTF.

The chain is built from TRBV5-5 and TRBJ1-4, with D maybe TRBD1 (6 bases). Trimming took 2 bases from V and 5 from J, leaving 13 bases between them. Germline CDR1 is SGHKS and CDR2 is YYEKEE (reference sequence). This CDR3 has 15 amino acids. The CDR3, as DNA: TGTGCCAGCAGCTTACCGGGGGCACTGAATGAAAAACTGTTTTTT. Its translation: CASSLPGALNEKLFF.

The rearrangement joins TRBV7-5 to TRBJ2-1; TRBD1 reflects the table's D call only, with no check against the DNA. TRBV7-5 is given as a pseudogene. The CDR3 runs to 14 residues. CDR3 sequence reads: CARSLGGRTGGLFF. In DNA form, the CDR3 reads TGTGCCAGAAGCTTAGGGGGCCGGACAGGAGGCCTGTTCTTC.

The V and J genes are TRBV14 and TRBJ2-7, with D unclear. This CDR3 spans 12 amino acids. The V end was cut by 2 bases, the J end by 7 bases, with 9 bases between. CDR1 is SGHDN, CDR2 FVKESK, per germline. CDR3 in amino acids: CASSQLVQEQYF. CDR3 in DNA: TGTGCCAGCAGCCAATTAGTACAAGAGCAGTACTTC.

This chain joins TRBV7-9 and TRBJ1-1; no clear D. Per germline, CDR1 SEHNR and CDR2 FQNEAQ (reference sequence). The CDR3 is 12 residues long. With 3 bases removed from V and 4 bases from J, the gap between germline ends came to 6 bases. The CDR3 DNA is TGTGCCAGCAGCTTTCAGGCCACTGAAGCTTTCTTT. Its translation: CASSFQATEAFF.

CDR3 in amino acids: CASSIRDRAETQYF. CDR3 nucleotides: TGTGCCAGCAGCATCCGGGACAGGGCCGAGACCCAGTACTTC. The chain carries TRBV5-4 and TRBJ2-5; 9 bases match TRBD1. Germline CDR1 SGHNT, CDR2 YYREEE (reference sequence). The V segment lost 4 bases and the J segment 5 bases; nucleotides outside the gene matches: 6. The CDR3 is 14 residues long.